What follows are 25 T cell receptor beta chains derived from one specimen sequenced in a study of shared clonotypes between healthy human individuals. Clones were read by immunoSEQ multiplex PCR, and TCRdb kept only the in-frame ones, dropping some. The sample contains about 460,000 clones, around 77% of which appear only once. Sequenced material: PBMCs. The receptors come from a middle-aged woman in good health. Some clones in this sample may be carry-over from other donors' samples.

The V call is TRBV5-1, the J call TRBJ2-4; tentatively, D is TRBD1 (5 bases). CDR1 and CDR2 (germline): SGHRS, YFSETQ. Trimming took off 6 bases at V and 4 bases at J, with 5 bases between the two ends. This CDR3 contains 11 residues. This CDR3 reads CASTGKNIQYF. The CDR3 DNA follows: TGCGCCAGCACAGGGAAAAACATTCAGTACTTC.

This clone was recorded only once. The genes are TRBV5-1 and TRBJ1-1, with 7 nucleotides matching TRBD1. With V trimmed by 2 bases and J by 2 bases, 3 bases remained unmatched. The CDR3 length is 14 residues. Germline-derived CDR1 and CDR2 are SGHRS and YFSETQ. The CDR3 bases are TGCGCCAGCAGCTTTGGGACAGCCAACACTGAAGCTTTCTTT. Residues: CASSFGTANTEAFF.

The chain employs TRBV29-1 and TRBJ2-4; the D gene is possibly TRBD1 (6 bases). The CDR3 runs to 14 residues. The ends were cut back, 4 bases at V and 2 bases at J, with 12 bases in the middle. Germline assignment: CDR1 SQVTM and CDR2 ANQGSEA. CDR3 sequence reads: CSVVSQGPKNIQYF. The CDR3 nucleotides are TGCAGCGTTGTGTCACAGGGCCCCAAAAACATTCAGTACTTC.

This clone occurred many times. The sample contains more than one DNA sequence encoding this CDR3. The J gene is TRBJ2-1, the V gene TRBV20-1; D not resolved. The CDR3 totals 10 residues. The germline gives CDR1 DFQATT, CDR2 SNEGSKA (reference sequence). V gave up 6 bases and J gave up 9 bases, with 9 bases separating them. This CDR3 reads CSAPLREQFF. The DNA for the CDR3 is TGCAGTGCCCCGCTGCGTGAGCAGTTCTTC.

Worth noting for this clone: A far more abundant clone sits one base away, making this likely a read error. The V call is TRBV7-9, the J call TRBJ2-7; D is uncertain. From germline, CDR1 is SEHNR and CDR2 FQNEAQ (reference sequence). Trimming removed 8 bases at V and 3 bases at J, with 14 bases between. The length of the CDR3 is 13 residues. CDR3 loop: CASSKSLSYEQYF. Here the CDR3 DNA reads TGTGCCAGCTCTAAAAGTCTGAGCTACGAGCAGTACTTC.

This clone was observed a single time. DNA for the CDR3: TGTGCCAGTAGTATGGGATACTTCCAAGAGACCCAGTACTTC. Translation: CASSMGYFQETQYF. The chain joins TRBV19 to TRBJ2-5; D remains unclear. CDR1 and CDR2 from the germline V gene are LNHDA and SQIVND (reference sequence). V was cut by 3 bases and J by 1 base, with 9 bases left in between. The CDR3 spans 14 residues.

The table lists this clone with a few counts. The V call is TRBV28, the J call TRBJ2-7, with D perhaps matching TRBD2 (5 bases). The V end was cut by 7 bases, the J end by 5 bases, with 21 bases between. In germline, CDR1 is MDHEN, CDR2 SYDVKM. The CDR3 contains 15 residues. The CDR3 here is CASNSGGGFGNEQYF. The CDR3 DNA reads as TGTGCCAGCAACTCAGGTGGCGGGTTTGGGAACGAGCAGTACTTC.

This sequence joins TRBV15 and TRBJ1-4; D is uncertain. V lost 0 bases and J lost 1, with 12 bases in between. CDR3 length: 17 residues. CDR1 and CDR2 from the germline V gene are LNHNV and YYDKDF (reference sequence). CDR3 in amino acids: CATSRDAVRITNEKLFF. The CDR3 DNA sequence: TGTGCCACCAGCAGAGATGCTGTACGAATAACTAATGAAAAACTGTTTTTT.

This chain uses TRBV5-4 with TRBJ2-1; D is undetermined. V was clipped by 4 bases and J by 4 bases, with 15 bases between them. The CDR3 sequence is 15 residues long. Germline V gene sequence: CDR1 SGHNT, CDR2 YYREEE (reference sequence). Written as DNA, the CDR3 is TGTGCCAGCAGCAATAAGCGCATTCCGTACAATGAGCAGTTCTTC. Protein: CASSNKRIPYNEQFF. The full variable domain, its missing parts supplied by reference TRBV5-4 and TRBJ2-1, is ETGVTQSPTHLIKTRGQQVTLRCSSQSGHNTVSWYQQALGQGPQFIFQYYREEENGRGNFPPRFSGLQFPNYSSELNVNALELDDSALYLCASSNKRIPYNEQFFGPGTRLTVL.

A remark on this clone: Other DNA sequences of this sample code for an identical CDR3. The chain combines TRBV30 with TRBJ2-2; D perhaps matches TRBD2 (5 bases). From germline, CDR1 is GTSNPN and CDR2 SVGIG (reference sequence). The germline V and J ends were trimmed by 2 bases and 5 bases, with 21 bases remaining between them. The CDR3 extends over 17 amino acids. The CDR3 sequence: CAWSTSGSQFDTGELFF. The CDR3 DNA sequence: TGTGCCTGGAGTACCTCGGGGAGTCAATTTGATACCGGGGAGCTGTTTTTT.

CDR3 in amino acids: CASSSLAGNTYEQYF. Written as DNA, the CDR3 is TGTGCCAGCAGTTCCCTAGCGGGGAACACCTACGAGCAGTACTTC. The chain is built from TRBV28 and TRBJ2-7; 9 nucleotides agree with TRBD2. The length of the CDR3 is 15 residues. Trimming took 4 bases from V and 2 from J; bases not matched to a gene: 6. Germline assignment: CDR1 MDHEN and CDR2 SYDVKM.

CDR3 sequence reads: CASSPGGQVGTEAFF. DNA for the CDR3: TGTGCCAGCTCACCGGGGGGGCAGGTGGGTACTGAAGCTTTCTTT. The chain joins TRBV18 to TRBJ1-1; maybe TRBD1 (6 bases). Germline CDR1 and CDR2: KGHSH and LQKENI. CDR3 length equals 15 residues. The germline V and J ends were trimmed by 3 bases and 5 bases, with 16 bases remaining between them.

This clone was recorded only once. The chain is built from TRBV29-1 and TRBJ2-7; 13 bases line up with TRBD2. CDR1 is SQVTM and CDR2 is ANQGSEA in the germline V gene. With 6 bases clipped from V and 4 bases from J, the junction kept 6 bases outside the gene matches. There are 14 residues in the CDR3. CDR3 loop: CSVWTSGSSYEQYF. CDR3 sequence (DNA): TGCAGCGTATGGACTAGCGGGAGTAGTTACGAGCAGTACTTC.

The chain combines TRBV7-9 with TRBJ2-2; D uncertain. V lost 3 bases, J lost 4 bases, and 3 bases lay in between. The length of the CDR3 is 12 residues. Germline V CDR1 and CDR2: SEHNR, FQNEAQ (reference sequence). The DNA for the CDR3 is TGTGCCAGCAGCTTTCCCACCGGGGAGCTGTTTTTT. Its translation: CASSFPTGELFF.

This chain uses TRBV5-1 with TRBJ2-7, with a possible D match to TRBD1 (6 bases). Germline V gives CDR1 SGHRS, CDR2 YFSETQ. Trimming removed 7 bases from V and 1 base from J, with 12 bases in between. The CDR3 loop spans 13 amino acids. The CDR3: CASGTGISYEQYF. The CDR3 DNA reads TGCGCCAGCGGTACAGGGATTTCCTACGAGCAGTACTTC.

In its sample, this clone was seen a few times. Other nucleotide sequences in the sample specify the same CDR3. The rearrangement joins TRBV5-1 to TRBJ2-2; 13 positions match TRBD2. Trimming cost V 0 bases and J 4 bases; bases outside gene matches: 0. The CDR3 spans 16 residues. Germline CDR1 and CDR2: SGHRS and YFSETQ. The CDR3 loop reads CASSLGLAGGTGELFF. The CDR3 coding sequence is TGCGCCAGCAGCTTGGGACTAGCGGGAGGCACCGGGGAGCTGTTTTTT.

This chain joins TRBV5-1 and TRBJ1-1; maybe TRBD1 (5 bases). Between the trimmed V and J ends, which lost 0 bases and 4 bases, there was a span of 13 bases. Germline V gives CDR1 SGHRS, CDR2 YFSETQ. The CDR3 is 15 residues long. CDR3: CASSLAQGGITEAFF. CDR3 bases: TGCGCCAGCAGCTTGGCCCAGGGAGGCATCACTGAAGCTTTCTTT.

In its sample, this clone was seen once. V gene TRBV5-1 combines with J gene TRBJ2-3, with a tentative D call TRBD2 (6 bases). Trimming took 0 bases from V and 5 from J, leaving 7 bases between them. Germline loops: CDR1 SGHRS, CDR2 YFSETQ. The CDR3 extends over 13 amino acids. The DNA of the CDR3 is TGCGCCAGCAGCTTGGTGGAGGGAGATACGCAGTATTTT. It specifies CASSLVEGDTQYF. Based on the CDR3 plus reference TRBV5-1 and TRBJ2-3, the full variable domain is KAGVTQTPRYLIKTRGQQVTLSCSPISGHRSVSWYQQTPGQGLQFLFEYFSETQRNKGNFPGRFSGRQFSNSRSEMNVSTLELGDSALYLCASSLVEGDTQYFGPGTRLTVL.

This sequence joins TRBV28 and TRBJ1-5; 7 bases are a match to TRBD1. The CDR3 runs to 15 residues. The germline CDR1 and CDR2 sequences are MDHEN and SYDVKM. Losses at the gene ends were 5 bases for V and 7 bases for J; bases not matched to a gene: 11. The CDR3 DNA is TGTGCCAGCAGTGCCCCACAGGGGATTAGGCAGCCCCAGCATTTT. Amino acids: CASSAPQGIRQPQHF.

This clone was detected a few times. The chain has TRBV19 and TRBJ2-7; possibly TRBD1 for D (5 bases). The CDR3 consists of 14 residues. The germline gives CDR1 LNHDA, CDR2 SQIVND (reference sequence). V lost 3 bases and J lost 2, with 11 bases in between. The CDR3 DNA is TGTGCCAGTAGTATCAGGGTATTCCCCTACGAGCAGTACTTC. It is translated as CASSIRVFPYEQYF.

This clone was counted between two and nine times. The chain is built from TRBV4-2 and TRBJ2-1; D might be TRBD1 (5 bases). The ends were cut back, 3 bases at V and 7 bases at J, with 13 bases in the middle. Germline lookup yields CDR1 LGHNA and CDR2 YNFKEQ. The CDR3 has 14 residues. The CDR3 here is CASSQVGLQNEQFF. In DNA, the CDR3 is TGTGCCAGCAGCCAGGTGGGGCTGCAGAATGAGCAGTTCTTC.

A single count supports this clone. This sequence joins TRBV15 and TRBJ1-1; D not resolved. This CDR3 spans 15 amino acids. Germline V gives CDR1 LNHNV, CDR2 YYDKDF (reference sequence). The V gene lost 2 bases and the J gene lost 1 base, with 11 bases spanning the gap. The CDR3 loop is CATSRYREPNTEAFF. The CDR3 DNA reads TGTGCCACCAGCAGATACAGAGAACCGAACACTGAAGCTTTCTTT. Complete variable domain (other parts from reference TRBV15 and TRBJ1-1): DAMVIQNPRYQVTQFGKPVTLSCSQTLNHNVMYWYQQKSSQAPKLLFHYYDKDFNNEADTPDNFQSRRPNTSFCFLDIRSPGLGDTAMYLCATSRYREPNTEAFFGQGTRLTVV.

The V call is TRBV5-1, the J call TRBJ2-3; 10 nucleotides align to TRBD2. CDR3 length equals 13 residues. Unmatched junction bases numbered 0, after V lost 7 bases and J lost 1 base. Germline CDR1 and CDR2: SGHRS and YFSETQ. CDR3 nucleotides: TGCGCCAGCCTAGCGGGAGGCACAGATACGCAGTATTTT. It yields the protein CASLAGGTDTQYF.

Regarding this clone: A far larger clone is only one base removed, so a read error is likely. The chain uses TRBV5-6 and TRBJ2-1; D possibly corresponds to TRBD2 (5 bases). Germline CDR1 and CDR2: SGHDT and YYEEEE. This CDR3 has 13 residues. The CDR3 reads CVSSGLLYNEQFF. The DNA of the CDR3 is TGTGTCAGCAGCGGACTTCTCTACAATGAGCAGTTCTTC.

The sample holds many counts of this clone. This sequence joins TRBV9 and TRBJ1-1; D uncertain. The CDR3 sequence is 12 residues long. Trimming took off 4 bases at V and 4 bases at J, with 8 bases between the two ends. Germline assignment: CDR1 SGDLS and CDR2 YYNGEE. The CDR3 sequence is CASSPRTTEAFF. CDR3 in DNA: TGTGCCAGCAGCCCCCGGACCACTGAAGCTTTCTTT.